The TCR beta chain described here comes from a study of regulatory T cells in long-lasting Graves disease. This clonotype was seen many times. The time point here: newly diagnosed GD, antithyroid drugs for less than 3 months. Scientists built the TCR library using RNA that was extracted from PBMCs. Researchers made TCR beta libraries by using iRepertoire HTBI primers and running Arm-PCR on CDR3 regions. TCRdb reprocessed the multiplex PCR reads with MiXCR, giving one entry per CDR3 protein. Among around 450,000 distinct CDR3 sequences listed, roughly 15% were seen once. In germline, CDR1 is SGDLS, CDR2 YYNGEE. This CDR3 has 15 amino acids. Germline trimming cut 0 bases from V and 4 bases from J; bases unmatched to any gene: 5. This sample also belongs to another study, concerning T cells in Graves' hyperthyroidism and ophthalmopathy.

The chain is built from TRBV9 and TRBJ2-3; 7 nucleotides match TRBD2. The receptor's source is a woman in her forties with Graves disease. The material sequenced was peripheral blood mononuclear cells (PBMCs), taken at new diagnosis, from a patient treated with antithyroid drugs. The CDR3, as DNA: TGTGCCAGCAGCGTAGGGGGGGGGAGTGCAGATACGCAGTATTTT. This codes for CASSVGGGSADTQYF.